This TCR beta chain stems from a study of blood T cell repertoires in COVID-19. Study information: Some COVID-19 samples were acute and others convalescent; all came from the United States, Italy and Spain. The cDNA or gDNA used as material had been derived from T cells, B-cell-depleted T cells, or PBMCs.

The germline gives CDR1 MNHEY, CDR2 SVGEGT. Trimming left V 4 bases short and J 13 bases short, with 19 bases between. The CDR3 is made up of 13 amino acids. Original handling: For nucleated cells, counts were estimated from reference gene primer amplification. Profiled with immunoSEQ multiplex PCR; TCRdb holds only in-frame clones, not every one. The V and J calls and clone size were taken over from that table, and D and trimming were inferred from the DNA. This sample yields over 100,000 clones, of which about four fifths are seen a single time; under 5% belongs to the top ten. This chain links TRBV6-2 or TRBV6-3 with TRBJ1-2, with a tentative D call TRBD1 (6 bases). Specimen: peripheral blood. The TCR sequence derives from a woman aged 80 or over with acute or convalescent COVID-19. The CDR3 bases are TGTGCCAGCAGTTGGGGGACCTCGACAGGCCCCACCTTC. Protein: CASSWGTSTGPTF.